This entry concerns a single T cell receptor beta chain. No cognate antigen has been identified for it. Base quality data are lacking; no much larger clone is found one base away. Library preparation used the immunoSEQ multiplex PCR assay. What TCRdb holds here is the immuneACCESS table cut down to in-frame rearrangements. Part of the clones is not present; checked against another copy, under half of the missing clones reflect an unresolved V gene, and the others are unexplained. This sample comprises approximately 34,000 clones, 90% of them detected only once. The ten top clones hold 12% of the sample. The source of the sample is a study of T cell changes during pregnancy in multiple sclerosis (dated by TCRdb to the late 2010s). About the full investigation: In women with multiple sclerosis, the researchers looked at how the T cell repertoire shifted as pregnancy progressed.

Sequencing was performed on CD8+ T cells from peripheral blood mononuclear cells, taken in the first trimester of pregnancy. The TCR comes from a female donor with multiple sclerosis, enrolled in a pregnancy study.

The nucleotides are TGCAGTGCTCGACTATCCAATGAGCAGTTCTTC. This yields the protein CSARLSNEQFF. Rearrangement joined TRBV20-1 to TRBJ2-1, and perhaps TRBD2 as D gene, on 5 matching bases. Based on the germline V gene (reference sequence), the CDR1 and CDR2 sequences are DFQATT and SNEGSKA. Taken from cysteine to phenylalanine, the CDR3 has 11 residues. Left in the record is the CDR3 DNA by itself, 33 bases read in frame from the first base. V and J are truncated by 5 bases and 6 bases respectively, leaving an intervening sequence of 8 bases.